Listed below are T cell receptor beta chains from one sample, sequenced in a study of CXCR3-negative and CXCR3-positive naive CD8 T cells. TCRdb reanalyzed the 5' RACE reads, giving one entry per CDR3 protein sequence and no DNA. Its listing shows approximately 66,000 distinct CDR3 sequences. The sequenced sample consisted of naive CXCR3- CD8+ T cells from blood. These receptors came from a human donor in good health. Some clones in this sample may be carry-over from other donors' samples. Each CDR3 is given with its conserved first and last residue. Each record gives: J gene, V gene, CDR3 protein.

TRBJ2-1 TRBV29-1 CSVGRLSDNEQFF
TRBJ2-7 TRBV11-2 CASSHPEYYTEQYF
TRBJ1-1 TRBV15 CATSRDRRGTEAFF
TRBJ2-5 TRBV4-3 CASSQDLPGEQETQYF
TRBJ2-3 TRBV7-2 CASSLDAEAGLTDTQYF
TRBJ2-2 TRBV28 CASSTVRDDYGELFF
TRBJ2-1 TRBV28 CASSSGQGRSYNEQFF
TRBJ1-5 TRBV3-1 CASSPEGLNQPQHF
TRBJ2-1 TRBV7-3 CASSLIGAGSTYNEQFF
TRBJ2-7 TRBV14 CASSQVVAVIYEQYF
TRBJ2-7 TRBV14 CASSQDDSGKWSEQYF